This record concerns one T cell receptor beta chain sequence. Its target is unknown. Sequenced by immunoSEQ multiplex PCR; TCRdb stores in-frame clones only, minus some. The table has tens of thousands of clones, 90% to 95% seen once; the top ten hold 2.5% to 3%. The CDR3 runs to 16 residues. Germline CDR1 and CDR2: SGHAT and FQNNGV. V was trimmed by 5 bases and J by 5 bases, leaving 16 bases between them. This related bone marrow graft donor gave peripheral blood on the day of marrow donation. This sample was included in a study of T cells after posttransplantation cyclophosphamide. Study-level results: Donor-recipient repertoire similarity was low at 1-2 months, rising over year one.

The material sequenced was PBMCs. This TCR derives from a young woman in good health and a related stem cell transplant donor. The chain joins TRBV11-2 to TRBJ1-6; D is unresolved. The CDR3: CASSLYGRVDNSPLHF. In DNA, the CDR3 is TGTGCCAGCAGCCTATACGGGAGGGTGGATAATTCACCCCTCCACTTT.